A single sample gave rise to the 26 T cell receptor beta chains below, sequenced in a study of CD8+CD57+ T cells in acquired aplastic anemia. Genomic DNA provided the template from which TCR beta VDJ and CDR3 profiles were obtained. TCRdb re-analysed the reads in MiXCR, keeping a single row per CDR3 protein. The repertoire includes roughly 180,000 distinct CDR3 sequences, under 70% of them detected once, and approximately 44% sits in the top ten. The sequenced sample was sorted CD4+, CD8+, or CD8+CD57+ T cells (not recorded which) from PBMCs. These receptors all come from a human donor with severe aplastic anemia or a healthy control (not recorded which).

V and J are TRBV10-3 and TRBJ2-1; 10 bases line up with TRBD2. V lost 5 bases, J lost 9 bases, and 10 bases stayed unmatched. Germline CDR1 reads ENHRY; CDR2 reads SYGVKD. This CDR3 contains 15 residues. CDR3 coding DNA: TGTGCCATCAGTTACTCCAGCGGGGGGGGAGGTGAGCAGTTCTTC. Protein product: CAISYSSGGGGEQFF.

The V call is TRBV19, the J call TRBJ2-7; no reliable D call. Germline CDR1 reads LNHDA; CDR2 reads SQIVND (reference sequence). This CDR3 is built from 15 residues. With 3 bases removed from V and 0 bases from J, the gap between germline ends came to 12 bases. CDR3 amino acids: CASSIGVSSSYEQYF. In nucleotides, the CDR3 is TGTGCCAGTAGTATTGGGGTTTCTAGCTCCTACGAGCAGTACTTC.

To note about this clonotype: Its ends do not fully match the called genes, so a read error is possible. The V gene is TRBV12-3 or TRBV12-4, the J gene TRBJ1-2; no clear D. The CDR3 spans 15 residues. CDR3 nucleotides: TGTGTCAGCAGTTTCTCGGCAGCATATCTCCATGGCTACACCTTC. This translates into CVSSFSAAYLHGYTF.

This clonotype was picked up many times. The chain employs TRBV7-3 and TRBJ2-5; perhaps D is TRBD1 or TRBD2 (5 bases each). This CDR3 spans 15 amino acids. V was trimmed by 4 bases and J by 5 bases, leaving 17 bases between them. Germline V gives CDR1 SGHTA, CDR2 FQGTGA. The chain's CDR3 is CASSSSGTWGETQYF. The CDR3 coding sequence is TGTGCCAGCAGCTCATCCGGGACCTGGGGGGAGACCCAGTACTTC.

The chain has TRBV6-5 and TRBJ1-6; D not resolved. Germline V CDR1 and CDR2: MNHEY, SVGAGI. V lost 5 bases and J 4 bases, leaving 12 bases between the germline ends. The CDR3 covers 15 residues. CDR3 nucleotides: TGTGCCAGCAGTGACGGCCGGGATTATAATTCACCCCTCCACTTT. This translates into CASSDGRDYNSPLHF.

V and J are TRBV7-8 and TRBJ2-7; D remains unclear. The CDR3 consists of 15 residues. Germline V gene lookup returns CDR1 SGHVS and CDR2 FQNEAQ. Trimming shortened V by 7 bases and J by 5 bases, and 21 bases separated the two germline ends. CDR3 in amino acids: CASTSVDGRRNEQYF. In DNA form, the CDR3 reads TGTGCCAGCACTTCTGTGGACGGACGGCGCAACGAGCAGTACTTC.

The DNA for the CDR3 is TGTGCCAGCAGCCTCGGACAGGGGGCAATGAACACTGAAGCTTTCTTT. Its translation: CASSLGQGAMNTEAFF. This sequence joins TRBV7-3 and TRBJ1-1; TRBD1 aligns across 11 bases. The CDR3 consists of 16 residues. Germline CDR1 SGHTA, CDR2 FQGTGA. With V trimmed by 5 bases and J by 0 bases, 5 bases remained unmatched. Using reference TRBV7-3 and TRBJ1-1 for the parts outside the CDR3, the full variable domain is GAGVSQTPSNKVTEKGKYVELRCDPISGHTALYWYRQSLGQGPEFLIYFQGTGAADDSGLPNDRFFAVRPEGSVSTLKIQRTERGDSAVYLCASSLGQGAMNTEAFFGQGTRLTVV.

J is TRBJ2-7 and V is TRBV9; D perhaps matches TRBD2 (6 bases). CDR1 is SGDLS and CDR2 is YYNGEE in the germline V gene. The CDR3 covers 15 residues. The ends were cut back, 0 bases at V and 3 bases at J, with 13 bases in the middle. This CDR3 reads CASSVGAGSSYEQYF. The CDR3 region has the DNA TGTGCCAGCAGCGTAGGTGCGGGATCAAGCTACGAGCAGTACTTC.

The chain is built from TRBV7-9 and TRBJ2-2; D may correspond to TRBD1 or TRBD2 (5 bases each). Germline CDR1 is SEHNR and CDR2 is FQNEAQ (reference sequence). The CDR3 loop spans 17 amino acids. Trimming shortened V by 4 bases and J by 9 bases, and 24 bases separated the two germline ends. CDR3: CASSSDAGGRQGRELFF. The CDR3 nucleotides are TGTGCCAGCAGCTCTGACGCTGGGGGTCGTCAAGGCAGGGAGCTGTTTTTT.

The genes are TRBV7-7 and TRBJ2-1, with D perhaps TRBD1 (6 bases). The J call may not be correct, given that the DNA end is closer to TRBJ2-7. From germline, CDR1 is SSHAT and CDR2 FNYEAQ (reference sequence). This CDR3 is 13 amino acids long. The CDR3 here is CASSLTGNGEQYF. In nucleotides, the CDR3 is TGTGCCAGCAGCCTAACAGGGAACGGCGAGCAGTACTTC.

The rearrangement joins TRBV9 to TRBJ1-4; no clear D gene. The CDR3 is 11 residues long. Germline V lookup: CDR1 SGDLS, CDR2 YYNGEE. Trimming pared 10 bases from V and 2 bases from J, leaving 6 bases between. The CDR3 loop reads CAQPTNEKLFF. As DNA, the CDR3 is TGTGCCCAGCCGACTAATGAAAAACTGTTTTTT.

This clonotype was counted a few times. This sequence joins TRBV7-2 and TRBJ1-2; the D gene is possibly TRBD1 (5 bases). Trimming took off 1 base at V and 4 bases at J, with 10 bases between the two ends. The CDR3 contains 14 residues. Germline V gene sequence: CDR1 SGHTA, CDR2 FQGNSA. The chain's CDR3 is CASSLGPGLYGYTF. The DNA of the CDR3 is TGTGCCAGCAGCTTAGGTCCAGGGCTCTATGGCTACACCTTC.

The rearrangement links TRBV2 to TRBJ2-2; D possibly matches TRBD1 or TRBD2 (7 bases each). The CDR3 totals 16 residues. V gave up 4 bases and J gave up 4 bases, with 16 bases separating them. The germline CDR1 and CDR2 sequences are SNHLY and FYNNEI. CDR3 sequence reads: CASSGEGARGTGELFF. The CDR3 DNA reads TGTGCCAGCAGTGGGGAGGGGGCGCGCGGCACCGGGGAGCTGTTTTTT.

This chain connects TRBV7-6 to TRBJ2-1; D gene ambiguous. The germline V and J ends were trimmed by 5 bases and 8 bases, with 16 bases remaining between them. The CDR3 covers 14 residues. Germline V gene sequence: CDR1 SGHVS, CDR2 FNYEAQ. The CDR3 nucleotides read TGTGCCAGCAGCCCCGACGGATACTCCGATGAGCAGTTCTTC. Translated, it gives CASSPDGYSDEQFF.

This clonotype has a handful of counts. The genes are TRBV20-1 and TRBJ1-1; no reliable D call. Trimming cost V 3 bases and J 2 bases, with 10 bases left between them. CDR3 length: 13 amino acids. The germline CDR1 and CDR2 sequences are DFQATT and SNEGSKA (reference sequence). As DNA, the CDR3 is TGCAGTGCTAGTACTGCTACCAACACTGAAGCTTTCTTT. Protein sequence: CSASTATNTEAFF.

This chain links TRBV15 with TRBJ2-3; the match to TRBD2 covers 12 bases. Germline V gene data show CDR1 as LNHNV and CDR2 as YYDKDF (reference sequence). The CDR3 spans 19 residues. V lost 3 bases to trimming and J lost 2 bases; unmatched junction nucleotides: 12. The CDR3 bases are TGTGCCACCAGCAGCTTCACTAGCGGGGGGCGCCGACCCACAGATACGCAGTATTTT. Its protein is CATSSFTSGGRRPTDTQYF. The whole variable domain, filled in from reference TRBV15 and TRBJ2-3, reads DAMVIQNPRYQVTQFGKPVTLSCSQTLNHNVMYWYQQKSSQAPKLLFHYYDKDFNNEADTPDNFQSRRPNTSFCFLDIRSPGLGDTAMYLCATSSFTSGGRRPTDTQYFGPGTRLTVL.

This clonotype showed up many times. The chain is built from TRBV7-9 and TRBJ1-2; 8 bases are a match to TRBD1. J gave up 3 bases and V 5 bases, and 8 bases lay outside the gene matches. The CDR3 is 15 amino acids. CDR1 is SEHNR, CDR2 FQNEAQ, per germline (reference sequence). The CDR3 nucleotides are TGTGCCAGCAGCCAAGGGGACAGGCCCTACTATGGCTACACCTTC. Amino acids: CASSQGDRPYYGYTF. Using reference TRBV7-9 and TRBJ1-2 for the parts outside the CDR3, the full variable domain is DTGVSQNPRHKITKRGQNVTFRCDPISEHNRLYWYRQTLGQGPEFLTYFQNEAQLEKSRLLSDRFSAERPKGSFSTLEIQRTEQGDSAMYLCASSQGDRPYYGYTFGSGTRLTVV.

This rearrangement joins TRBV5-1 to TRBJ2-7, with D maybe TRBD1 (5 bases). The length of the CDR3 is 15 residues. In germline, CDR1 is SGHRS, CDR2 YFSETQ. With 0 bases removed from V and 0 bases from J, the gap between germline ends came to 10 bases. CDR3 DNA: TGCGCCAGCAGCTTGGTCTCAGGGTCCTCCTACGAGCAGTACTTC. It specifies CASSLVSGSSYEQYF.

This clonotype was observed a single time. This chain links TRBV20-1 with TRBJ2-7; TRBD1 or TRBD2 may be the D gene (5 bases each). The germline V and J ends were trimmed by 1 base and 2 bases, with 9 bases remaining between them. Looked up from germline, CDR1 is DFQATT and CDR2 is SNEGSKA (reference sequence). This CDR3 has 13 residues. CDR3 region: CSARVGPTYEQYF. CDR3 nucleotides: TGCAGTGCTAGAGTGGGACCAACCTACGAGCAGTACTTC.

The chain carries TRBV14 and TRBJ2-4; no clear D. There are 19 residues in the CDR3. CDR1 SGHDN and CDR2 FVKESK come from the germline V gene. The V and J ends lost 0 bases and 4 bases respectively, with 22 bases between them. Here the CDR3 reads CASSQDHLRSLEQKNIQYF. DNA of the CDR3: TGTGCCAGCAGCCAAGACCATCTACGGTCGTTGGAACAGAAAAACATTCAGTACTTC.

This clonotype has ten or more counts. V and J are TRBV6-4 and TRBJ2-1, with a weak D call TRBD2 (6 bases). The length of the CDR3 is 13 residues. Germline CDR1 is MRHNA and CDR2 is SNTAGT. The V and J ends lost 5 bases and 4 bases respectively, with 9 bases between them. CDR3 region: CASSIAEYNEQFF. The CDR3 DNA sequence: TGTGCCAGCAGTATAGCGGAATACAATGAGCAGTTCTTC.

This rearrangement joins TRBV20-1 to TRBJ1-1; maybe TRBD1 (5 bases). The CDR3 consists of 19 residues. Germline V gene data show CDR1 as DFQATT and CDR2 as SNEGSKA (reference sequence). Trimming removed 6 bases from V and 4 bases from J, with 33 bases in between. The CDR3 loop reads CSAPQWGRGPTGALTEAFF. CDR3 DNA sequence: TGCAGTGCCCCCCAGTGGGGTCGCGGACCAACCGGGGCCCTCACTGAAGCTTTCTTT.

The rearrangement joins TRBV7-9 to TRBJ1-5; maybe TRBD1 (5 bases). V was trimmed by 3 bases and J by 6 bases, leaving 6 bases between them. The germline V gene encodes CDR1 SEHNR and CDR2 FQNEAQ (reference sequence). The CDR3 has 12 amino acids. The CDR3, as DNA: TGTGCCAGCAGCTTGGGGCCTCAGCCCCAGCATTTT. Its translation: CASSLGPQPQHF. The full variable domain, its missing parts supplied by reference TRBV7-9 and TRBJ1-5, is DTGVSQNPRHKITKRGQNVTFRCDPISEHNRLYWYRQTLGQGPEFLTYFQNEAQLEKSRLLSDRFSAERPKGSFSTLEIQRTEQGDSAMYLCASSLGPQPQHFGDGTRLSIL.

The rearrangement joins TRBV29-1 to TRBJ2-7; no definite D call. Germline CDR1 and CDR2: SQVTM and ANQGSEA. The CDR3 consists of 15 residues. Trimming removed 4 bases at V and 4 bases at J, with 20 bases between. CDR3 protein: CSVVPPTRVAYEQYF. DNA of the CDR3: TGCAGCGTTGTTCCCCCAACCCGGGTGGCGTACGAGCAGTACTTC.

The chain links TRBV7-9 to TRBJ2-3, with 8 positions matching TRBD1. This CDR3 region has 16 residues. In germline, CDR1 is SEHNR, CDR2 FQNEAQ (reference sequence). V lost 5 bases, J lost 4 bases, and 11 bases stayed unmatched. The CDR3 nucleotides are TGTGCCAGCAGCCACTGGGACAGGAGTAGCGCAGATACGCAGTATTTT. As protein: CASSHWDRSSADTQYF.

Turning to this clonotype: The junction and the germline gene differ at one end; a read error may be behind it. The chain combines TRBV7-6 with TRBJ2-7; D not resolved. The germline V gene encodes CDR1 SGHVS and CDR2 FNYEAQ. This CDR3 contains 13 residues. The CDR3 region is CASSLGWAYEQYF. The CDR3 region has the DNA TGTGCCAGCAGTTTAGGATGGGCTTACGAGCAGTACTTC.